The 18 T cell receptor beta chains below were found in one sample sequenced in a study of T-cell reconstitution after alpha-beta-depleted transplantation in children. TCRbeta library construction was performed incorporating unique molecular identifiers. In TCRdb, the PCR reads were re-called with MiXCR into one record per CDR3 protein. The sample consists of 200,000 to 250,000 distinct CDR3 sequences, more than 20% of them appearing once. The sample in question was PBMCs, mostly from graft donor cells, obtained 360 days after TCRalphabeta/CD19-depleted stem cell transplant. The receptors here all came from a female patient aged 2-10 years who had a stem cell transplant for congenital amegakaryocytic thrombocytopenia, so the T cells may come from the graft donor.

This clonotype was seen only a few times. This rearrangement joins TRBV28 to TRBJ1-5; no clear D gene. Germline CDR1 is MDHEN and CDR2 is SYDVKM. The CDR3 has 15 amino acids. Between the trimmed V and J ends, which lost 3 bases and 5 bases, there was a span of 14 bases. The DNA for the CDR3 is TGTGCCAGCAGTTTTTACGGGTTCGAAGATCAGCCCCAGCATTTT. It yields the protein CASSFYGFEDQPQHF.

This sequence joins TRBV24-1 and TRBJ2-2; D unclear. Germline V gene lookup returns CDR1 KGHDR and CDR2 SFDVKD. Deletions cut 4 bases from V and 4 bases from J, with 15 bases between. The CDR3 is made up of 16 amino acids. CDR3 sequence (DNA): TGTGCCACCAGTGACCCTCGGCGCCCCATCACCGGGGAGCTGTTTTTT. Translation gives CATSDPRRPITGELFF.

V usage is TRBV28 and J usage is TRBJ1-4, with 7 bases that match TRBD1. CDR3 length equals 15 residues. The V gene's germline CDR1 is MDHEN and CDR2 SYDVKM. The junction had 5 bases not matched to a gene; V was cut back by 4 bases and J by 3 bases. The chain's CDR3 is CASSSGDSPNEKLFF. The CDR3 DNA sequence: TGTGCCAGCAGTTCGGGGGACAGTCCTAATGAAAAACTGTTTTTT.

The chain combines TRBV20-1 with TRBJ2-6, with a weak D call TRBD2 (5 bases). CDR3 length equals 13 residues. The V end lost 6 bases, the J end lost 1 base, and 7 bases lay between the germline ends. Germline V gene lookup returns CDR1 DFQATT and CDR2 SNEGSKA (reference sequence). The CDR3 DNA is TGCAGTGCGTGGGAGTCTGGGGCCAACGTCCTGACTTTC. It is translated as CSAWESGANVLTF.

The CDR3: CASSFRDTSNQPQHF. CDR3 nucleotide sequence: TGTGCCAGCAGTTTCCGGGACACCTCAAATCAGCCCCAGCATTTT. This rearrangement joins TRBV12-3 or TRBV12-4 to TRBJ1-5; TRBD1 is a possible D gene (6 bases). The CDR3 is 15 amino acids. Trimming removed 3 bases at V and 4 bases at J, with 13 bases between.

The chain combines TRBV29-1 with TRBJ2-5; D uncertain. The CDR3 has 14 amino acids. Germline V CDR1 and CDR2: SQVTM, ANQGSEA. V was trimmed by 3 bases and J by 1 base, leaving 12 bases between them. CDR3 nucleotide sequence: TGCAGCGTTGATATTAGGGCCCTCCAAGAGACCCAGTACTTC. This encodes CSVDIRALQETQYF.

This clonotype showed up just a few times. CDR3 in amino acids: CSARATSGDYNEQFF. CDR3 coding DNA: TGCAGTGCTAGGGCTACTAGCGGAGACTACAATGAGCAGTTCTTC. This sequence joins TRBV20-1 and TRBJ2-1; 8 nucleotides match TRBD2. CDR3 length: 15 residues. Germline V gives CDR1 DFQATT, CDR2 SNEGSKA (reference sequence). J gave up 3 bases and V 3 bases, and 7 bases lay outside the gene matches.

This chain uses TRBV11-2 with TRBJ1-2; the D gene is possibly TRBD1 (5 bases). Germline V gives CDR1 SGHAT, CDR2 FQNNGV. The CDR3 extends over 17 amino acids. The ends were cut back, 1 base at V and 8 bases at J, with 23 bases in the middle. As DNA, the CDR3 is TGTGCCAGCAGCTTAGCCGTGAGGGACGCAGGCTTCGAGGGCTACACCTTC. Residues: CASSLAVRDAGFEGYTF.

In its sample, this clonotype was seen a few times. The chain uses TRBV2 and TRBJ2-2; D unresolved. V was cut by 3 bases and J by 4 bases, with 6 bases left in between. The length of the CDR3 is 13 residues. Germline CDR1 and CDR2: SNHLY and FYNNEI. Here the CDR3 DNA reads TGTGCCAGCAGTGATGGCCTCACCGGGGAGCTGTTTTTT. This sequence encodes CASSDGLTGELFF.

This clonotype was found a few times. A read error may account for a junction end that differs from germline. This sequence joins TRBV6-1 and TRBJ2-5; D is unclear. This CDR3 is 12 amino acids long. Germline assignment: CDR1 MNHNS and CDR2 SASEGT. The CDR3 region has the DNA TGTGCCAGCAGTGAAGGGTGGGAAACCCAGAACTTC. Encoded protein: CASSEGWETQNF.

The chain joins TRBV20-1 to TRBJ1-2, with TRBD1 identical over 9 bases. Germline V CDR1 and CDR2: DFQATT, SNEGSKA (reference sequence). This CDR3 is 16 amino acids long. V trimming: 0 bases; J trimming: 2 bases; junction bases outside the gene matches: 7. Here the CDR3 reads CSARDAYRGQNYGYTF. The CDR3 region has the DNA TGCAGTGCTAGAGACGCCTACAGGGGGCAGAACTATGGCTACACCTTC.

This clonotype was counted between two and nine times. The V and J genes are TRBV6-5 and TRBJ2-7, with 7 positions matching TRBD1. Germline-derived CDR1 and CDR2 are MNHEY and SVGAGI. CDR3 size: 14 residues. V trimming: 1 base; J trimming: 5 bases; junction bases outside the gene matches: 5. The CDR3 DNA is TGTGCCAGCAGTTACTTTCCAGGGGGTAACGAGCAGTACTTC. It specifies CASSYFPGGNEQYF.

This clonotype was counted only a few times. The chain recombines TRBV4-2 with TRBJ2-1, with D possibly called TRBD1 or TRBD2 (5 bases each). The V gene lost 4 bases and the J gene lost 12 bases, with 16 bases spanning the gap. The CDR3 runs to 13 residues. Germline lookup yields CDR1 LGHNA and CDR2 YNFKEQ. CDR3 loop: CASSPGREGGQFF. The CDR3 DNA is TGTGCCAGCAGCCCGGGACGAGAGGGCGGGCAGTTCTTC.

CDR3: CASSFSALDEQYF. The CDR3 DNA reads TGTGCCAGCAGCTTCAGCGCCCTGGACGAGCAGTACTTC. This chain uses TRBV7-6 with TRBJ2-7; D is undetermined. Germline V gene sequence: CDR1 SGHVS, CDR2 FNYEAQ. Trimming removed 3 bases from V and 5 bases from J, with 11 bases in between. The CDR3 runs to 13 residues.

There are a few counts of this clonotype. This chain uses TRBV5-1 with TRBJ2-5; 10 bases line up with TRBD2. Germline CDR1 is SGHRS and CDR2 is YFSETQ. The CDR3 loop spans 14 amino acids. V dropped 4 bases and J dropped 2; count of bases not matched to a gene: 2. The CDR3: CASSNSGGQETQYF. CDR3 DNA sequence: TGCGCCAGCAGCAATAGCGGGGGGCAAGAGACCCAGTACTTC.

This clonotype came up a few times. The V call is TRBV5-6, the J call TRBJ2-1, with 8 bases aligning to TRBD2. Looked up from germline, CDR1 is SGHDT and CDR2 is YYEEEE. Losses at the gene ends were 0 bases for V and 1 base for J; bases not matched to a gene: 6. The CDR3 has 17 amino acids. For the CDR3, the DNA is TGTGCCAGCAGCTTGGAGGAGTTAGCGGGGTCCTACAATGAGCAGTTCTTC. Its protein product is CASSLEELAGSYNEQFF. The whole variable domain, remainder taken from reference TRBV5-6 and TRBJ2-1, is DAGVTQSPTHLIKTRGQQVTLRCSPKSGHDTVSWYQQALGQGPQFIFQYYEEEERQRGNFPDRFSGHQFPNYSSELNVNALLLGDSALYLCASSLEELAGSYNEQFFGPGTRLTVL.

The V call is TRBV10-3, the J call TRBJ2-3; TRBD2 agrees at 9 bases. The CDR3 has 16 residues. The trim removed 0 bases at V and 4 bases at J, leaving 5 bases unmatched. Germline CDR1 and CDR2: ENHRY and SYGVKD. This CDR3 is CAISESGGGASDTQYF. The DNA of the CDR3 is TGTGCCATCAGTGAGTCGGGCGGGGGGGCCTCAGATACGCAGTATTTT.

The V gene is TRBV12-3 or TRBV12-4, the J gene TRBJ2-1; 10 nucleotides agree with TRBD2. This CDR3 contains 15 residues. The V and J ends lost 2 bases and 6 bases, in that order; junction bases with no gene match: 4. CDR3 region: CASSLYLAGVNEQFF. For the CDR3, the DNA is TGTGCCAGCAGTTTATATCTAGCGGGAGTCAATGAGCAGTTCTTC.